This is a list of T cell receptor beta chains from one sample in a study of CD8+ T cells in alopecia areata. Sequenced by immunoSEQ multiplex PCR; TCRdb stores in-frame clones only, minus some. The table shows roughly 200,000 clones, with around half occurring only once. This specimen consisted of CD8+ T cells sorted from blood, obtained at week 24, from a patient treated with tofacitinib. Receptors originate from a human donor with alopecia areata. Each CDR3 is given with its conserved first and last residue. The order of the fields is CDR3 length, D gene, clone size, J gene, V gene, CDR3 protein, CDR3 DNA. A D gene is named only where the DNA matches it firmly. Only some rows state a clone size, as once, few, many or a class for expanded clones.

len: 15; d_gene: TRBD1; abundance: .; j_gene: TRBJ2-7; v_gene: TRBV6-6; CDR3aa: CASSYSITGQDEQYF; CDR3nt: TGTGCCAGCAGTTACTCAATTACGGGACAGGACGAGCAGTACTTC
len: 15; d_gene: .; abundance: .; j_gene: TRBJ2-3; v_gene: TRBV27; CDR3aa: CASSSDSPSTDTQYF; CDR3nt: TGTGCCAGCAGTTCAGACAGTCCTAGCACAGATACGCAGTATTTT
len: 13; d_gene: TRBD1; abundance: .; j_gene: TRBJ2-7; v_gene: TRBV6-6; CDR3aa: CASRGQGAGEQYF; CDR3nt: TGTGCCAGCAGGGGACAGGGGGCGGGCGAGCAGTACTTC
len: 18; d_gene: TRBD1; abundance: .; j_gene: TRBJ1-6; v_gene: TRBV27; CDR3aa: CASAAGQGVSSYNSPLHF; CDR3nt: TGTGCCAGCGCCGCCGGACAGGGGGTTAGCTCCTATAATTCACCCCTCCACTTT
len: 14; d_gene: .; abundance: .; j_gene: TRBJ2-7; v_gene: TRBV10-3; CDR3aa: CAATETKAIYEQYF; CDR3nt: TGTGCCGCGACTGAAACCAAGGCCATCTACGAGCAGTACTTC
len: 13; d_gene: TRBD1; abundance: .; j_gene: TRBJ2-2; v_gene: TRBV6-1; CDR3aa: CASSELGQWELFF; CDR3nt: TGTGCCAGCAGTGAATTGGGACAGTGGGAGCTGTTTTTT
len: 12; d_gene: .; abundance: few; j_gene: TRBJ1-2; v_gene: TRBV29-1; CDR3aa: CSVEDRVGGYTF; CDR3nt: TGCAGCGTTGAAGATCGGGTGGGGGGCTACACCTTC
len: 14; d_gene: .; abundance: .; j_gene: TRBJ2-2; v_gene: TRBV2; CDR3aa: CASRYIGETGELFF; CDR3nt: TGTGCCAGCAGGTACATCGGTGAGACCGGGGAGCTGTTTTTT
len: 16; d_gene: .; abundance: .; j_gene: TRBJ2-3; v_gene: TRBV4-3; CDR3aa: CASSQGFGGGRDTQYF; CDR3nt: TGCGCCAGCAGCCAAGGGTTCGGCGGGGGCAGGGATACGCAGTATTTT
len: 12; d_gene: .; abundance: few; j_gene: TRBJ2-2; v_gene: TRBV29-1; CDR3aa: CSAGVGTGELFF; CDR3nt: TGCAGCGCCGGGGTGGGAACCGGGGAGCTGTTTTTT
len: 15; d_gene: .; abundance: .; j_gene: TRBJ2-7; v_gene: TRBV4-3; CDR3aa: CASSQSGAPSYEQYF; CDR3nt: TGCGCCAGCAGCCAATCCGGTGCACCATCCTACGAGCAGTACTTC
len: 15; d_gene: TRBD1; abundance: few; j_gene: TRBJ2-7; v_gene: TRBV4-3; CDR3aa: CASSQDRRGFYEQYF; CDR3nt: TGCGCCAGCAGCCAAGATCGCAGGGGGTTTTACGAGCAGTACTTC
len: 16; d_gene: TRBD1; abundance: .; j_gene: TRBJ2-5; v_gene: TRBV28; CDR3aa: CASSIPGQGFSETQYF; CDR3nt: TGTGCCAGCAGTATTCCGGGACAGGGGTTCTCAGAGACCCAGTACTTC
len: 13; d_gene: .; abundance: .; j_gene: TRBJ1-1; v_gene: TRBV7-9; CDR3aa: CASSFGGNSEAFF; CDR3nt: TGTGCCAGCAGCTTTGGGGGGAACAGTGAAGCTTTCTTT
len: 15; d_gene: TRBD1; abundance: .; j_gene: TRBJ2-1; v_gene: TRBV30; CDR3aa: CAWSPGTGGRDEQFF; CDR3nt: TGTGCCTGGAGTCCCGGGACAGGGGGTAGGGATGAGCAGTTCTTC
len: 16; d_gene: TRBD1; abundance: .; j_gene: TRBJ1-2; v_gene: TRBV23-1; CDR3aa: CASSLTSGGHGYGYTF; CDR3nt: TGCGCCAGCAGTCTCACTTCAGGGGGCCACGGCTATGGCTACACCTTC
len: 16; d_gene: TRBD1; abundance: .; j_gene: TRBJ2-2; v_gene: TRBV30; CDR3aa: CAWSKTGTGRSGELFF; CDR3nt: TGTGCCTGGAGTAAAACCGGGACAGGGAGGTCCGGGGAGCTGTTTTTT
len: 16; d_gene: TRBD1; abundance: few; j_gene: TRBJ2-5; v_gene: TRBV9; CDR3aa: CASSDPQGTDQETQYF; CDR3nt: TGTGCCAGCAGCGACCCTCAAGGGACAGATCAAGAGACCCAGTACTTC
len: 13; d_gene: .; abundance: .; j_gene: TRBJ2-7; v_gene: TRBV29-1; CDR3aa: CSVGIGSRYEQYF; CDR3nt: TGCAGCGTAGGGATCGGCTCGAGATACGAGCAGTACTTC
len: 16; d_gene: .; abundance: .; j_gene: TRBJ2-7; v_gene: TRBV14; CDR3aa: CASSQDASGRLYEQYF; CDR3nt: TGTGCCAGCAGCCAAGATGCGTCAGGGAGATTGTACGAGCAGTACTTC
len: 14; d_gene: .; abundance: .; j_gene: TRBJ1-5; v_gene: TRBV25-1; CDR3aa: CASSELGSNQPQHF; CDR3nt: TGTGCCAGCAGTGAGCTGGGAAGCAATCAGCCCCAGCATTTT
len: 14; d_gene: TRBD1; abundance: .; j_gene: TRBJ1-1; v_gene: TRBV6-5; CDR3aa: CASSYGTANTEAFF; CDR3nt: TGTGCCAGCAGTTACGGGACAGCCAACACTGAAGCTTTCTTT
len: 18; d_gene: TRBD2; abundance: .; j_gene: TRBJ2-1; v_gene: TRBV2; CDR3aa: CASSPGLAGRDRGGEQFF; CDR3nt: TGTGCCAGCAGCCCGGGACTAGCGGGACGGGATCGAGGTGGTGAGCAGTTCTTC
len: 15; d_gene: TRBD1; abundance: .; j_gene: TRBJ2-7; v_gene: TRBV9; CDR3aa: CASSVGTGGPYEQYF; CDR3nt: TGTGCCAGCAGCGTAGGGACAGGGGGCCCCTACGAGCAGTACTTC
len: 14; d_gene: .; abundance: few; j_gene: TRBJ1-5; v_gene: TRBV27; CDR3aa: CASSADGANQPQHF; CDR3nt: TGTGCCAGCAGCGCGGACGGAGCCAATCAGCCCCAGCATTTT
len: 14; d_gene: TRBD1; abundance: .; j_gene: TRBJ2-7; v_gene: TRBV7-6; CDR3aa: CASSPGTVSYEQYF; CDR3nt: TGTGCCAGCAGCCCGGGGACAGTTTCCTACGAGCAGTACTTC
len: 17; d_gene: .; abundance: few; j_gene: TRBJ1-2; v_gene: TRBV29-1; CDR3aa: CSVEDRFAGQGGYGYTF; CDR3nt: TGCAGCGTTGAAGATAGGTTTGCCGGTCAGGGAGGTTATGGCTACACCTTC
len: 12; d_gene: .; abundance: .; j_gene: TRBJ1-4; v_gene: TRBV6-6; CDR3aa: CASSYSEDKLFF; CDR3nt: TGTGCCAGCAGTTACTCGGAGGATAAACTGTTTTTT
len: 16; d_gene: .; abundance: .; j_gene: TRBJ2-2; v_gene: TRBV4-1; CDR3aa: CASSQDPPSGAGELFF; CDR3nt: TGCGCCAGCAGCCAAGATCCGCCTAGTGGTGCCGGGGAGCTGTTTTTT
len: 14; d_gene: .; abundance: .; j_gene: TRBJ1-1; v_gene: TRBV5-1; CDR3aa: CASSFQMVDTEAFF; CDR3nt: TGCGCCAGCAGCTTTCAGATGGTTGACACTGAAGCTTTCTTT
len: 12; d_gene: .; abundance: few; j_gene: TRBJ1-1; v_gene: TRBV21-1; CDR3aa: CARPVGTRGAFF; CDR3nt: TGTGCCAGACCAGTGGGGACCCGTGGGGCTTTCTTT
len: 13; d_gene: TRBD2; abundance: .; j_gene: TRBJ2-1; v_gene: TRBV29-1; CDR3aa: CSVDRLAADEQFF; CDR3nt: TGCAGCGTTGATAGACTAGCTGCAGATGAGCAGTTCTTC
len: 16; d_gene: TRBD1; abundance: few; j_gene: TRBJ1-1; v_gene: TRBV6-6; CDR3aa: CASRRPETGEGTEAFF; CDR3nt: TGTGCCAGCAGACGCCCGGAAACAGGGGAAGGGACTGAAGCTTTCTTT
len: 14; d_gene: .; abundance: .; j_gene: TRBJ1-2; v_gene: TRBV27; CDR3aa: CASSPSEGGYGYTF; CDR3nt: TGTGCCAGCAGCCCCTCGGAGGGTGGTTATGGCTACACCTTC
len: 14; d_gene: TRBD1; abundance: .; j_gene: TRBJ1-5; v_gene: TRBV2; CDR3aa: CARSTGDSNQPQHF; CDR3nt: TGTGCCAGAAGTACAGGGGATAGCAATCAGCCCCAGCATTTT
len: 15; d_gene: TRBD1; abundance: .; j_gene: TRBJ2-5; v_gene: TRBV12-5; CDR3aa: CASGLVQGRQETQYF; CDR3nt: TGTGCTAGTGGTTTGGTACAGGGGCGCCAAGAGACCCAGTACTTC